Included here is one T cell receptor (beta chain) sequence, with context. The antigen is not known. The CDR3 runs 14 residues. The germline CDR1 and CDR2 sequences are SGHTA and FQGNSA. This record belongs to a study of T cells expressing NK-cell markers. Study-level background: Sorted CD3+CD56+NKG2C+, CD3+CD56+NKG2C- and CD3+CD56-NKG2C+ T-cell subsets were beta-chain profiled. Just one sequenced donor of eight was HCMV-seronegative, while seven were seropositive. General observations from the study: Dominant NKG2C+ clonotypes accounted for 1.0-7.0% of CD8+ T cells in more than 5 donors. The same clonotypes also predominated in the CD3+CD56-NKG2C+ fraction of a handful of donors.

TCRdb re-called the 5' RACE reads; every CDR3 protein appears as one record, without DNA. This sample's table reports about 460,000 distinct CDR3 sequences. The rearrangement links TRBV7-2 to TRBJ1-3; the TCRdb call, TRBD1, lacks DNA for checking. The sample comprised blood T cells: a sorted CD56 or NKG2C T cell subset, CD4+ or CD8+ T cells, or bulk PBMC T cells (not recorded which). The source is a woman aged 50 to 60 in good health. The CDR3 sequence is CASSPTGGGNTIYF.